A single sample is the source of the 13 T cell receptor beta chains below, sequenced in a study of tumor and adjacent non-tumor tissue in lung cancer. RNA was extracted from bulk tissue without any cell sorting. Distant lung tissue was collected more than 3 cm away from the tumor edge. A modified ARM-PCR protocol with three rounds of nested PCR amplified TCRbeta. TCRdb passed the multiplex PCR reads through MiXCR, listing each CDR3 protein once. The profile covers 50,000 or so distinct CDR3 sequences, with 74% appearing a single time and approximately 23% taken by the ten largest. Input material: distant non-tumor lung tissue. The receptors derive from a woman aged 55-70 years with non-small cell lung cancer.

In regard to this clonotype: A read error is possible here, since a much larger clone lies one base away. This chain joins TRBV28 and TRBJ2-1; maybe TRBD2 (6 bases). There are 16 residues in the CDR3. V was trimmed by 7 bases and J by 1 base, leaving 17 bases between them. Germline CDR1 and CDR2: MDHEN and SYDVKM. The CDR3 loop reads CASNNVADPSYNEQFF. In DNA, the CDR3 is TGTGCCAGCAATAACGTAGCGGACCCTTCCTACAATGAGCAGTTCTTC.

As for this clonotype: The conserved phenylalanine or tryptophan is not found at the CDR3 terminus, so this likely reflects a read error. V gene TRBV4-3 combines with J gene TRBJ2-1; no clear D. Trimming cost V 1 base and J 0 bases, with 16 bases left between them. The CDR3 has 18 amino acids. Germline CDR1 LGHNA, CDR2 YSLEER. Here the CDR3 reads CASSQGGAVFGSYNEQFL. In DNA form, the CDR3 reads TGCGCCAGCAGCCAAGGCGGAGCTGTTTTCGGCTCCTACAATGAGCAGTTCTTG.

About this clonotype itself: A single base separates this from a much larger clone, so it may be a read error. This rearrangement joins TRBV5-6 to TRBJ1-2; 8 positions agree with TRBD1. This CDR3 is 15 amino acids long. From germline, CDR1 is SGHDT and CDR2 YYEEEE. CDR3 nucleotide sequence: TGTGCCAGCAGGTTGGGTTTGCAGGGGGCCGCTGGCTACACCTTC. Encoded protein: CASRLGLQGAAGYTF.

Comment on this clonotype: An end of the junction differs from the germline gene, which may be a read error. The J gene is TRBJ1-5, the V gene TRBV20-1; D ambiguous. The CDR3 covers 17 residues. The V gene's germline CDR1 is DFQATT and CDR2 SNEGSKA (reference sequence). The CDR3 DNA reads TGCGGTGCTAGAGAATCTAGGGCAGATTTTAGCAATCAGCCCCAGCATTTT. Its translation is CGARESRADFSNQPQHF.

This rearrangement joins TRBV6-2 or TRBV6-3 to TRBJ2-3, with a tentative D call TRBD1 (6 bases). This CDR3 has 15 residues. Germline values: CDR1 MNHEY, CDR2 SVGEGT. Trimming left V 4 bases short and J 0 bases short, with 11 bases between. CDR3 nucleotide sequence: TGTGCCAGCAGTTGGACAGTACAAAGCACAGATACGCAGTATTTT. It specifies CASSWTVQSTDTQYF.

As regards this clonotype: One end of the junction does not line up with germline, which may come from a read error. The chain joins TRBV12-3 or TRBV12-4 to TRBJ2-7; D is possibly TRBD2 (6 bases). CDR3 length equals 15 residues. CDR3 in amino acids: CTSSFVLARDYEQYF. The CDR3 region has the DNA TGTACCAGCAGTTTCGTCCTAGCGAGGGACTACGAGCAGTACTTC.

This clonotype was seen only once. This chain joins TRBV6-2 or TRBV6-3 and TRBJ2-3, with D perhaps TRBD2 (5 bases). Trimming shortened V by 4 bases and J by 4 bases, and 21 bases separated the two germline ends. The CDR3 has 17 residues. CDR1 is MNHEY and CDR2 is SVGEGT in the germline V gene. CDR3 loop: CASSLPPSGSTADTQYF. The CDR3 nucleotides read TGTGCCAGCAGTTTACCACCTAGTGGGAGTACCGCAGATACGCAGTATTTT.

With respect to this clonotype: One junction end disagrees with the germline gene, perhaps due to a read error. The V gene is TRBV28, the J gene TRBJ1-1, with a weak D call TRBD1 (6 bases). The CDR3 spans 15 residues. Germline CDR1 reads MDHEN; CDR2 reads SYDVKM. The CDR3 here is CASRSQGPTITEAFF. The CDR3 DNA follows: TGTGCCAGCAGATCACAGGGACCCACTATCACTGAAGCGTTCTTT.

In regard to this clonotype: This likely comes from a read error, as the CDR3 has no conserved phenylalanine or tryptophan at its end. The V gene is TRBV4-3, the J gene TRBJ1-6, with D possibly being TRBD1 (5 bases). Germline loops: CDR1 LGHNA, CDR2 YSLEER. The CDR3 covers 16 residues. The CDR3 here is CVSSQTDQGYNSPLHS. Here the CDR3 DNA reads TGCGTCAGCAGCCAGACGGACCAGGGCTATAATTCACCCCTCCACTCT.

This clonotype was picked up many times. Just one base apart from a much larger clone, this may be a read error. This sequence joins TRBV6-5 and TRBJ2-7, with D unclear. CDR3 size: 11 residues. The germline gives CDR1 MNHEY, CDR2 SVGAGI. CDR3 region: CASNYFDEQYF. CDR3 coding DNA: TGTGCCAGCAATTACTTCGACGAGCAGTACTTC.

Turning to this clonotype: A much larger clone differs by one base, so this may be a read error. The rearrangement joins TRBV24-1 to TRBJ1-2, with TRBD1 matching 7 bases. V lost 4 bases and J lost 1; bases outside the gene matches: 11. CDR3 length equals 17 residues. Germline CDR1 reads KGHDR; CDR2 reads SFDVKD. The CDR3 spells CATSEGGAPGLNYGYTF. The CDR3 nucleotides are TGTGCCACCAGTGAAGGGGGCGCGCCGGGTCTTAACTATGGCTACACCTTC.

To note about this clonotype: One junction end disagrees with the germline gene, perhaps due to a read error. The rearrangement links TRBV11-3 to TRBJ2-7, with D maybe TRBD1 (5 bases). The CDR3 contains 15 residues. The germline V gene has CDR1 SGHNT and CDR2 YENEEA. CDR3 residues: CTSSLRAGISYEQYF. In DNA, the CDR3 is TGTACCAGCAGCTTACGGGCAGGGATCTCCTACGAGCAATACTTC. Combining the CDR3 with reference TRBV11-3 and TRBJ2-7 gives the whole variable domain EAGVVQSPRYKIIEKKQPVAFWCNPISGHNTLYWYLQNLGQGPELLIRYENEEAVDDSQLPKDRFSAERLKGVDSTLKIQPAELGDSAVYLCTSSLRAGISYEQYFGPGTRLTVT.

The J gene is TRBJ2-1, the V gene TRBV5-4; either TRBD1 or TRBD2 may supply D (7 bases each). Germline values: CDR1 SGHNT, CDR2 YYREEE (reference sequence). The CDR3 is made up of 16 amino acids. The V end was cut by 8 bases, the J end by 6 bases, with 24 bases between. The DNA for the CDR3 is TGTGCCAGTAGCCAGGGGGGGCGGGGTTCTAGCAATGAGCAGTTCTTC. Translated: CASSQGGRGSSNEQFF.